The sequence of this TCR beta chain was determined in a study of low-dose radiotherapy and immunotherapy resistance in tumors. The trim removed 6 bases at V and 3 bases at J, leaving 2 bases unmatched. The CDR3 spans 13 residues. This clonotype was counted many times. The time point denotes: after trial treatment. Described treatment: LDRT plus nivolumab, ipilimumab, low-dose cyclophosphamide and aspirin (RACIN trial). Primers used for first-strand cDNA, a TRAV- and TRBV-specific set, covered both alpha and beta chains. TCR amplification ran 20 PCR cycles using constant-region and V-primer adapter primers. TCRdb fed the reads into MiXCR, producing one record per CDR3 protein. In the table there are around 58,000 distinct CDR3 sequences, around a quarter of which are singletons.

Sequenced material: PBMCs, taken after low-dose radiotherapy plus immunotherapy. The chain carries TRBV12-3 or TRBV12-4 and TRBJ2-7; 10 nucleotides match TRBD2. The sequence came from a male donor with prostate cancer. The chain's CDR3 is CASSRTSGYEQYF. The CDR3 region has the DNA TGTGCCAGCAGCCGGACTAGCGGCTACGAGCAGTACTTC.